Shown below are 10 T cell receptor beta chains from a single sample sequenced in a study of cytomegalovirus exposure and HLA in healthy donors. PCR used 60 Vbeta primers and 13 Jbeta primers. Measured with immunoSEQ multiplex PCR; TCRdb has only the in-frame clones, and not every one. The sample consists of 200,000 to 250,000 clones, about 82% of them appearing once. The sequenced sample consisted of PBMCs. These receptors all come from a man younger than 45 in good health and CMV-seronegative.

The rearrangement uses TRBV9 and TRBJ2-1; D perhaps matches TRBD1 (5 bases). Deletions cut 1 base from V and 3 bases from J, with 11 bases between. Germline V gene lookup returns CDR1 SGDLS and CDR2 YYNGEE. The length of the CDR3 is 15 residues. The CDR3 DNA follows: TGTGCCAGCAGCGTAAATGGGGCGGACTACAATGAGCAGTTCTTC. It specifies CASSVNGADYNEQFF.

This clone was picked up one time. The chain uses TRBV14 and TRBJ1-1, with a weak D call TRBD1 (5 bases). Germline V gene data show CDR1 as SGHDN and CDR2 as FVKESK. Trimming cost V 1 base and J 11 bases, with 11 bases left between them. CDR3 size: 12 residues. This CDR3 reads CASSQGGGAAFF. The CDR3 nucleotides read TGTGCCAGCAGCCAAGGAGGAGGGGCGGCTTTCTTT. The full variable domain, its missing parts supplied by reference TRBV14 and TRBJ1-1, is EAGVTQFPSHSVIEKGQTVTLRCDPISGHDNLYWYRRVMGKEIKFLLHFVKESKQDESGMPNNRFLAERTGGTYSTLKVQPAELEDSGVYFCASSQGGGAAFFGQGTRLTVV.

The chain recombines TRBV15 with TRBJ2-7; D remains unclear. The CDR3 covers 11 residues. Germline V gene sequence: CDR1 LNHNV, CDR2 YYDKDF (reference sequence). Deletions cut 4 bases from V and 3 bases from J, with 4 bases between. CDR3 in amino acids: CATSNNYEQYF. The CDR3 DNA reads as TGTGCCACCAGCAACAACTACGAGCAGTACTTC. The variable domain in full, completed from reference TRBV15 and TRBJ2-7, reads DAMVIQNPRYQVTQFGKPVTLSCSQTLNHNVMYWYQQKSSQAPKLLFHYYDKDFNNEADTPDNFQSRRPNTSFCFLDIRSPGLGDTAMYLCATSNNYEQYFGPGTRLTVT.

The gene calls are TRBV27 and TRBJ2-3, with TRBD2 matching over 14 bases. After removal of 7 bases from V and 3 bases from J, the junction contained 15 bases not matched to a gene. The CDR3 has 19 amino acids. The germline V gene encodes CDR1 MNHEY and CDR2 SMNVEV (reference sequence). Here the CDR3 reads CASTKGLAGVLSPTDTQYF. As DNA, the CDR3 is TGTGCCAGCACCAAGGGACTAGCGGGGGTCTTATCTCCTACAGATACGCAGTATTTT.

This clone appeared a single time. This sequence joins TRBV6-6 and TRBJ2-3, with 9 positions matching TRBD2. V shed 7 bases, J shed 7 bases, and the junction held 6 bases outside the gene matches. In germline, CDR1 is MNHNY, CDR2 SVGAGI (reference sequence). The CDR3 contains 13 residues. The CDR3 reads CASKRGVGYTQYF. CDR3 sequence (DNA): TGTGCCAGCAAGCGGGGGGTGGGATATACGCAGTATTTT.

V usage is TRBV5-6 and J usage is TRBJ2-1, with TRBD2 as a possible D gene (7 bases). The CDR3 has 15 amino acids. Trimming left V 4 bases short and J 7 bases short, with 18 bases between. Germline V gene sequence: CDR1 SGHDT, CDR2 YYEEEE. The CDR3 DNA reads as TGTGCCAGCAGCGGGGTGGGGGGGCTCGCGAATGAGCAGTTCTTC. Protein product: CASSGVGGLANEQFF. Filled out from reference TRBV5-6 and TRBJ2-1, the complete variable domain reads DAGVTQSPTHLIKTRGQQVTLRCSPKSGHDTVSWYQQALGQGPQFIFQYYEEEERQRGNFPDRFSGHQFPNYSSELNVNALLLGDSALYLCASSGVGGLANEQFFGPGTRLTVL.

The rearrangement uses TRBV10-1 and TRBJ2-5; TRBD2 might be the D (6 bases). Germline assignment: CDR1 WNHNN and CDR2 SYGVQD (reference sequence). The CDR3 contains 13 residues. V shed 6 bases and J shed 1 base, with 9 bases lying between them. The CDR3: CASSEGGQETQYF. CDR3 DNA sequence: TGCGCCAGCAGCGAGGGAGGCCAAGAGACCCAGTACTTC.

This clone was seen once. The chain employs TRBV5-1 and TRBJ2-5; TRBD2 aligns across 11 bases. The CDR3 is 17 residues long. Trimming took 0 bases from V and 4 from J; bases not matched to a gene: 8. CDR1 and CDR2 from the germline V gene are SGHRS and YFSETQ. CDR3 loop: CASSLGSGGAERETQYF. In DNA, the CDR3 is TGCGCCAGCAGCTTGGGTAGCGGGGGGGCCGAAAGAGAGACCCAGTACTTC.

A remark on this clone: The identical CDR3 is also encoded by other nucleotide sequences in the sample. The chain recombines TRBV6-5 with TRBJ1-1, with D perhaps TRBD1 (5 bases). Germline CDR1 MNHEY, CDR2 SVGAGI. The CDR3 extends over 13 amino acids. The V end was cut by 6 bases, the J end by 0 bases, with 8 bases between. The CDR3 DNA reads TGTGCCAGCAGCGTGACAGTGAACACTGAAGCTTTCTTT. Translating it yields CASSVTVNTEAFF.

This chain connects TRBV5-1 to TRBJ2-7, with D hard to call. Germline CDR1 and CDR2: SGHRS and YFSETQ. The ends were cut back, 4 bases at V and 0 bases at J, with 5 bases in the middle. This CDR3 region has 12 residues. CDR3 bases: TGCGCCAGCAGCCTCAGCTCCTACGAGCAGTACTTC. As protein: CASSLSSYEQYF.